One sample yielded the 20 T cell receptor beta chains listed below, sequenced in a study of T cells in women clearing cervical HPV infection. Assay: immunoSEQ multiplex PCR; the TCRdb copy retains only in-frame clones and omits some. Found here are around 19,000 clones; the top ten clones hold roughly 5%. Material: blood buffy coat. Source of these receptors: a woman between 18 and 75 years old with a cervical HPV16 infection that either progressed to CIN3+ or cleared (not recorded which).

With regard to this clone: Read data end 3 residues before the CDR3 end; the end is taken from the germline J gene. V is TRBV30 and J is TRBJ2-3; 10 positions match TRBD1. The germline V gene has CDR1 GTSNPN and CDR2 SVGIG (reference sequence). V dropped 2 bases and J dropped 3; count of bases not matched to a gene: 5. The CDR3 consists of 15 residues. CDR3 DNA (partial): TGTGCCTGGAGTCCCAGGACAGGGGGGACAGATACG. This codes for CAWSPRTGGTDT. In full, the CDR3 is CAWSPRTGGTDTQYF.

In the case of this clone: The read terminates 3 residues ahead of where the CDR3 ends, so the germline J gene completes it. The V call is TRBV19, the J call TRBJ1-2; no firm D call. Trimming pared 1 base from V and 3 bases from J, leaving 9 bases between. The CDR3 spans 14 residues. Germline-derived CDR1 and CDR2 are LNHDA and SQIVND (reference sequence). The CDR3 bases that were read are TGTGCCAGTAGTATAGCGGCAGGCGACTATGGC. It codes for CASSIAAGDYG. The complete CDR3 sequence is CASSIAAGDYGYTF.

To note about this clone: The read terminates 3 residues before the CDR3 end, so the remaining end is supplied by the germline J gene. The chain uses TRBV11-1 and TRBJ1-1, with 9 nucleotides matching TRBD1. Trimming at V came to 4 bases and at J to 1 base, leaving 4 bases not matched to a gene. Germline V lookup: CDR1 SGHAT, CDR2 FQDESV (reference sequence). There are 15 residues in the CDR3. The sequenced CDR3 bases are TGTGCCAGCAGCTACACAGGGGGCCGGAACACTGAA. It codes for CASSYTGGRNTE. The CDR3 in full is CASSYTGGRNTEAFF.

Remarks on this clone: Sequencing ends 3 residues short of the CDR3 end; the germline J gene provides the rest. The V call is TRBV5-1, the J call TRBJ2-5, with 7 bases fitting TRBD2. CDR3 length equals 15 residues. The junction had 7 bases not matched to a gene; V was cut back by 3 bases and J by 2 bases. Germline V gives CDR1 SGHRS, CDR2 YFSETQ. The CDR3 sequence is CASSSGGGLQETQYF. CDR3 DNA, as far as it was read: TGCGCCAGCAGCTCAGGCGGGGGACTTCAAGAGACC.

This clone is identified as medium-sized from frequency. The CDR3 end lies 3 residues beyond the end of the read and is filled in from the germline J gene. The J gene is TRBJ1-1, the V gene TRBV30; TRBD1 might be the D (5 bases). This CDR3 contains 13 residues. Germline CDR1 reads GTSNPN; CDR2 reads SVGIG (reference sequence). The V gene lost 8 bases and the J gene lost 0 bases, with 13 bases spanning the gap. The sequenced part of the CDR3 DNA is TGTGCCCACCGCGGGGCTCTGAACACTGAA. Its translation: CAHRGALNTE. The entire CDR3 sequence reads CAHRGALNTEAFF.

Points on this clone: The read terminates 3 residues before the CDR3 end, so the remaining end is supplied by the germline J gene. The chain recombines TRBV7-2 with TRBJ1-2; D unresolved. The CDR3 is 15 residues long. CDR1 is SGHTA and CDR2 is FQGNSA in the germline V gene. The sequenced CDR3 bases are TGTGCCAGCAGCTTAAGGGCGTTCGGCACAGATACC. This sequence encodes CASSLRAFGTDT. The entire CDR3 protein reads CASSLRAFGTDTYTF.

The CDR3 DNA, read in part, is TGTGCCAGCAGCTTAGCTAGTGGGACC. This translates into CASSLASGT. The full CDR3 protein is CASSLASGTQYF. The chain employs TRBV7-9 and TRBJ2-5; D gene uncertain. The read finishes 3 residues shy of the CDR3 end, and the germline J gene is used to complete it. Germline CDR1 is SEHNR and CDR2 is FQNEAQ (reference sequence). Trimming shortened V by 0 bases and J by 7 bases, and 6 bases separated the two germline ends. This CDR3 has 12 amino acids.

Concerning this clone itself: The CDR3 end is not reached by the read, which stops 3 residues before it; the germline J gene fills it in. V usage is TRBV18 and J usage is TRBJ1-6; tentative D call: TRBD1 (6 bases). Germline CDR1 KGHSH, CDR2 LQKENI. Trimming removed 2 bases at V and 10 bases at J, with 15 bases between. The CDR3 has 15 amino acids. CDR3 sequence: CASSPNRDTVSPLHF. The DNA read from the CDR3 is TGTGCCAGCTCACCAAACCGGGACACCGTCTCACCC.

Remarks on this clone: The read terminates 3 residues before the CDR3 end, so the remaining end is supplied by the germline J gene. Within the sample, other DNA sequences also encode this same CDR3. The rearrangement links TRBV7-3 to TRBJ2-1; 8 bases agree with TRBD2. CDR3 length: 15 amino acids. The trim removed 1 base at V and 7 bases at J, leaving 6 bases unmatched. The V gene's germline CDR1 is SGHTA and CDR2 FQGTGA. CDR3 bases read: TGTGCCAGCAGCTTAAACGGGGGGGCCGGGAATGAG. Protein sequence: CASSLNGGAGNE. The whole CDR3 is CASSLNGGAGNEQFF.

Note on this clone: Read data end 3 residues before the CDR3 end; the end is taken from the germline J gene. J is TRBJ2-1 and V is TRBV13; 10 bases align to TRBD1. The CDR3 extends over 14 amino acids. Germline values: CDR1 PRHDT, CDR2 FYEKMQ (reference sequence). Germline trimming cut 4 bases from V and 7 bases from J; bases unmatched to any gene: 4. Incomplete CDR3 DNA: TGTGCCAGCAGCTACGGGACAGGGGAGAATGAG. This gives the protein CASSYGTGENE. Given in full, the CDR3 is CASSYGTGENEQFF.

Concerning this clone itself: With the read ending 3 residues before the CDR3 end, the germline J gene is used to fill in that end. The chain has TRBV7-9 and TRBJ2-6, with no clear D. Trimming stripped 1 base from V and 0 bases from J, with 4 bases between. Germline V gene sequence: CDR1 SEHNR, CDR2 FQNEAQ (reference sequence). CDR3 length equals 15 residues. CDR3 in amino acids: CASSLEGSGANVLTF. The DNA read from the CDR3 is TGTGCCAGCAGCTTAGAAGGCTCTGGGGCCAACGTC.

Concerning this clone: The CDR3 end falls 3 residues outside the read, so it is completed with the germline J gene. J is TRBJ2-7 and V is TRBV10-3; 7 positions agree with TRBD1. Per the germline V gene, CDR1 is ENHRY and CDR2 is SYGVKD. Trimming cost V 6 bases and J 4 bases; bases outside gene matches: 3. This CDR3 is built from 12 residues. The CDR3 region is CAIRTGKYEQYF. The covered CDR3 bases are TGTGCCATCAGGACAGGGAAATACGAG.

Notes on this clone: Read sequence stops 3 residues before the CDR3 end, and the germline J gene provides the missing end. The chain has TRBV6-4 and TRBJ2-3; possibly TRBD1 for D (6 bases). CDR3 size: 15 residues. The V end was cut by 6 bases, the J end by 1 base, with 14 bases between. CDR1 is MRHNA, CDR2 SNTAGT, per germline. The covered CDR3 bases are TGTGCCAGCAGCCCGACAGGCCTGGGCACAGATACG. This gives the protein CASSPTGLGTDT. The CDR3 reads in full as CASSPTGLGTDTQYF.

Points on this clone: Sequencing ends 3 residues short of the CDR3 end; the germline J gene provides the rest. The rearrangement links TRBV7-2 to TRBJ2-3, with TRBD2 matching 9 bases. Trimming at V came to 1 base and at J to 6 bases, leaving 5 bases not matched to a gene. The CDR3 has 15 amino acids. Germline V gene lookup returns CDR1 SGHTA and CDR2 FQGNSA. The covered CDR3 bases are TGTGCCAGCAGCTTAGGGCGGGGGGGCCTTGATACG. Its protein is CASSLGRGGLDT. The full CDR3 protein is CASSLGRGGLDTQYF. The variable domain in full, completed from reference TRBV7-2 and TRBJ2-3, reads GAGVSQSPSNKVTEKGKDVELRCDPISGHTALYWYRQSLGQGLEFLIYFQGNSAPDKSGLPSDRFSAERTGGSVSTLTIQRTQQEDSAVYLCASSLGRGGLDTQYFGPGTRLTVL.

The DNA read from the CDR3 is TGTGCCAGCAGTTCCGGGACTCTTAATTCACCC. Translation gives CASSSGTLNSP. The whole CDR3 sequence reads CASSSGTLNSPLHF. The chain employs TRBV2 and TRBJ1-6, with a weak D call TRBD1 (5 bases). The observed sequence ends 3 residues before the CDR3 terminus, with the missing tail filled in from the germline J gene. Germline V gives CDR1 SNHLY, CDR2 FYNNEI. The CDR3 consists of 14 residues. Deletions cut 5 bases from V and 6 bases from J, with 11 bases between.

About this clone itself: The DNA ends 3 residues before the CDR3 does, and the rest of the CDR3 is filled in from the germline J gene. The chain couples TRBV20-1 to TRBJ2-3; 11 nucleotides match TRBD2. The length of the CDR3 is 15 residues. Germline CDR1 DFQATT, CDR2 SNEGSKA (reference sequence). The CDR3 bases that were read are TGCAGTGCTAGAGCTAGCGGGGGGTACCAAGAGACG. Protein: CSARASGGYQET. The whole CDR3 is CSARASGGYQETQYF.

As for this clone: The DNA ends 3 residues before the CDR3 does, and the rest of the CDR3 is filled in from the germline J gene. The gene calls are TRBV7-2 and TRBJ1-5; D is possibly TRBD1 (5 bases). The V gene's germline CDR1 is SGHTA and CDR2 FQGNSA. The length of the CDR3 is 13 residues. V gave up 5 bases and J gave up 5 bases, with 10 bases separating them. The CDR3 DNA, read in part, is TGTGCCAGCAGCACTGTACAGGATCAGCCC. This translates into CASSTVQDQP. The complete CDR3 reads CASSTVQDQPQHF. Drawing the rest from reference TRBV7-2 and TRBJ1-5, the complete variable domain is GAGVSQSPSNKVTEKGKDVELRCDPISGHTALYWYRQSLGQGLEFLIYFQGNSAPDKSGLPSDRFSAERTGGSVSTLTIQRTQQEDSAVYLCASSTVQDQPQHFGDGTRLSIL.

Remarks on this clone: Read data end 3 residues before the CDR3 end; the end is taken from the germline J gene. The chain is built from TRBV5-5 and TRBJ1-6; D may be TRBD1 (6 bases). Germline CDR1 SGHKS, CDR2 YYEKEE (reference sequence). The CDR3 is 15 amino acids. V dropped 0 bases and J dropped 6 bases, with 10 bases sitting between them. This CDR3 is CASSLGTGTNSPLHF. The part of the CDR3 DNA that was read is TGTGCCAGCAGCTTGGGTACAGGGACTAATTCACCC.

The CDR3 protein is CASSYRWQDNEQFF. Partial CDR3 DNA: TGTGCCAGCAGTTACAGGTGGCAGGACAATGAG. This sequence joins TRBV6-2 or TRBV6-3 and TRBJ2-1, with no clear D. The read stops 3 residues short of the end of the CDR3; the missing end is completed from the germline J gene. With 2 bases removed from V and 5 bases from J, the gap between germline ends came to 10 bases. The V gene's germline CDR1 is MNHEY and CDR2 SVGEGT. The CDR3 is made up of 14 amino acids.

CDR3 DNA, as far as it was read: TGTGCCTGGGGGGACAGGGTTTTCTCTGGAAACACC. Its translation is CAWGDRVFSGNT. The CDR3 in its entirety is CAWGDRVFSGNTIYF. The chain links TRBV30 to TRBJ1-3; 9 nucleotides match TRBD1. The read falls 3 residues short of the CDR3 end, and the missing part is taken from the germline J gene. The CDR3 consists of 15 residues. Trimming removed 5 bases from V and 0 bases from J; junction bases left unmatched: 5. Germline-derived CDR1 and CDR2 are GTSNPN and SVGIG (reference sequence).